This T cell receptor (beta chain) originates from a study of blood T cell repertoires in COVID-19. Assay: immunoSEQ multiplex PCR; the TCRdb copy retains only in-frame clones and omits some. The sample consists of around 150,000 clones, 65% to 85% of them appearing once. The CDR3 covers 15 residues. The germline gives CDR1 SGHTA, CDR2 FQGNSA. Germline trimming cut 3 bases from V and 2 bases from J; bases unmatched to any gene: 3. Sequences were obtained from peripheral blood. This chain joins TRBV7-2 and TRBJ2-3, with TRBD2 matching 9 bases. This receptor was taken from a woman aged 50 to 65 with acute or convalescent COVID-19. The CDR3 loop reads CASSFSSGDTDTQYF. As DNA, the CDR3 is TGTGCCAGCAGCTTCTCTAGCGGGGACACAGATACGCAGTATTTT.